The 21 T cell receptor beta chains reported below all come from one sample, sequenced in a study of cytomegalovirus exposure and HLA in healthy donors. Primers included in the PCR were 60 Vbeta and 13 Jbeta primers. The assay was immunoSEQ multiplex PCR, and TCRdb's table has in-frame clones only and misses some. The sample includes 110,000 to 150,000 clones, around 83% of them seen just once. Sequencing input: PBMCs. These receptors were taken from a man between 40 and 49 years old in good health and CMV-seropositive.

This clone was found a few times. The chain carries TRBV19 and TRBJ1-6, with D hard to call. Trimming stripped 3 bases from V and 10 bases from J, with 7 bases between. Per germline, CDR1 LNHDA and CDR2 SQIVND (reference sequence). The CDR3 runs to 12 residues. CDR3 sequence (DNA): TGTGCCAGTAGTATCACCAGGTCACCCCTCCACTTT. This codes for CASSITRSPLHF.

The genes are TRBV5-1 and TRBJ1-3, with D maybe TRBD1 (5 bases). This CDR3 is built from 17 residues. Germline CDR1 reads SGHRS; CDR2 reads YFSETQ. V lost 0 bases and J 4 bases, leaving 17 bases between the germline ends. CDR3 amino acids: CASSLALRGSAGNTIYF. The DNA of the CDR3 is TGCGCCAGCAGCTTGGCCCTGCGGGGCAGTGCGGGAAACACCATATATTTT. Using reference TRBV5-1 and TRBJ1-3 for the parts outside the CDR3, the full variable domain is KAGVTQTPRYLIKTRGQQVTLSCSPISGHRSVSWYQQTPGQGLQFLFEYFSETQRNKGNFPGRFSGRQFSNSRSEMNVSTLELGDSALYLCASSLALRGSAGNTIYFGEGSWLTVV.

This chain links TRBV28 with TRBJ2-5; 14 bases agree with TRBD2. The CDR3 consists of 19 residues. CDR1 is MDHEN, CDR2 SYDVKM, per germline. Trimming removed 5 bases from V and 4 bases from J; junction bases left unmatched: 15. This chain's CDR3 is CASSIARLAGGRARETQYF. The DNA of the CDR3 is TGTGCCAGCAGTATCGCCCGACTAGCGGGAGGGAGAGCGCGAGAGACCCAGTACTTC.

The chain carries TRBV2 and TRBJ2-6; D is perhaps TRBD1 (6 bases). Trimming shortened V by 9 bases and J by 2 bases, and 8 bases separated the two germline ends. CDR1 SNHLY and CDR2 FYNNEI come from the germline V gene. The CDR3 covers 13 residues. The CDR3 nucleotides are TGTGCCAGGGCAGGGGCTGGGGCCAACGTCCTGACTTTC. It is translated as CARAGAGANVLTF.

The rearrangement uses TRBV25-1 and TRBJ2-7; D is perhaps TRBD2 (7 bases). CDR3 length: 16 amino acids. The V gene lost 1 base and the J gene lost 5 bases, with 18 bases spanning the gap. The germline gives CDR1 MGHDK, CDR2 SYGVNS. The CDR3 protein is CASSEWGGGFIHEQYF. CDR3 nucleotides: TGTGCCAGCAGTGAATGGGGCGGGGGCTTTATACACGAGCAGTACTTC.

The chain joins TRBV7-8 to TRBJ2-4; the match to TRBD2 covers 10 bases. The ends lost 5 bases at V and 0 bases at J; junction bases unmatched: 13. Germline loops: CDR1 SGHVS, CDR2 FQNEAQ. The CDR3 totals 19 residues. CDR3 loop: CASSPYGSLAGRAKNIQYF. CDR3 DNA: TGTGCCAGCAGCCCCTATGGTTCACTAGCGGGACGAGCCAAAAACATTCAGTACTTC.

With regard to this clone: One junction end does not reproduce the germline sequence, and a read error may be involved. The sample holds other DNA sequences that translate to the same CDR3. The V and J genes are TRBV5-7 and TRBJ2-3; TRBD2 might be the D (6 bases). TRBV5-7 is labeled an ORF, and its function is uncertain. The length of the CDR3 is 16 residues. Here the CDR3 reads CASSFSLGLAIDTQYF. The CDR3 nucleotides are TGCGCCAGCAGCTTTTCCTTGGGGCTAGCGATTGATACGCAGTATTTT.

In DNA, the CDR3 is TGTGCCAGCACCGATAGGGGTCAGCCCCAGCATTTT. It translates to CASTDRGQPQHF. J is TRBJ1-5 and V is TRBV2, with D tentatively TRBD1 (5 bases). This CDR3 spans 12 amino acids. The V and J ends lost 7 bases and 6 bases respectively, with 10 bases between them. Germline V lookup: CDR1 SNHLY, CDR2 FYNNEI. Full variable domain (outside the CDR3, taken from reference TRBV2 and TRBJ1-5): EPEVTQTPSHQVTQMGQEVILRCVPISNHLYFYWYRQILGQKVEFLVSFYNNEISEKSEIFDDQFSVERPDGSNFTLKIRSTKLEDSAMYFCASTDRGQPQHFGDGTRLSIL.

This clone was seen just once. The chain carries TRBV4-3 and TRBJ2-1, with D possibly matching TRBD1 (5 bases). From germline, CDR1 is LGHNA and CDR2 YSLEER. The CDR3 spans 15 residues. V shed 1 base and J shed 6 bases, with 13 bases lying between them. CDR3 DNA sequence: TGCGCCAGCAGCCAAGTGTGGACAACCAGCAATGAGCAGTTCTTC. This encodes CASSQVWTTSNEQFF.

The chain uses TRBV7-2 and TRBJ1-1, with 7 bases matching TRBD1. J was trimmed by 9 bases and V by 5 bases; bases with no gene match: 12. Germline CDR1 reads SGHTA; CDR2 reads FQGNSA. The CDR3 extends over 14 amino acids. Written as DNA, the CDR3 is TGTGCCAGCAGCAGAGGGGGCGATCGGACAAAAGCTTTCTTT. Amino acid sequence: CASSRGGDRTKAFF.

J is TRBJ2-7 and V is TRBV19, with D possibly TRBD1 on 5 matching bases. CDR1 and CDR2 from the germline V gene are LNHDA and SQIVND (reference sequence). V was clipped by 6 bases and J by 1 base, with 16 bases between them. CDR3 length: 15 amino acids. The CDR3 reads CASRATASISYEQYF. The DNA of the CDR3 is TGTGCCAGTAGGGCGACAGCCTCGATTTCCTACGAGCAGTACTTC.

The gene calls are TRBV5-6 and TRBJ1-4; TRBD1 matches 7 bases. In germline, CDR1 is SGHDT, CDR2 YYEEEE. The CDR3 is 14 residues long. With V trimmed by 4 bases and J by 2 bases, 2 bases remained unmatched. This chain's CDR3 is CASSGTATNEKLFF. The CDR3 DNA follows: TGTGCCAGCAGCGGGACAGCGACTAATGAAAAACTGTTTTTT. Using reference TRBV5-6 and TRBJ1-4 for the parts outside the CDR3, the full variable domain is DAGVTQSPTHLIKTRGQQVTLRCSPKSGHDTVSWYQQALGQGPQFIFQYYEEEERQRGNFPDRFSGHQFPNYSSELNVNALLLGDSALYLCASSGTATNEKLFFGSGTQLSVL.

The chain couples TRBV5-1 to TRBJ2-7; D might be TRBD2 (6 bases). Germline lookup yields CDR1 SGHRS and CDR2 YFSETQ. CDR3 size: 16 residues. The V end was cut by 1 base, the J end by 1 base, with 15 bases between. Written as DNA, the CDR3 is TGCGCCAGCAGCTTGACCCAGGGAGGAGGTTCCTACGAGCAGTACTTC. It codes for CASSLTQGGGSYEQYF.

Comment on this clone: At the DNA level, this CDR3 is encoded by other sequences in the same sample as well. The V gene is TRBV5-1, the J gene TRBJ1-5; D is perhaps TRBD1 (6 bases). In germline, CDR1 is SGHRS, CDR2 YFSETQ. With 4 bases removed from V and 4 bases from J, the gap between germline ends came to 12 bases. This CDR3 has 14 amino acids. Here the CDR3 reads CASSPGTGNQPQHF. The CDR3 DNA reads as TGCGCCAGCAGCCCAGGAACAGGGAATCAGCCCCAGCATTTT.

V and J are TRBV7-9 and TRBJ2-7; maybe TRBD1 (5 bases). With 4 bases removed from V and 2 bases from J, the gap between germline ends came to 6 bases. The V gene's germline CDR1 is SEHNR and CDR2 FQNEAQ (reference sequence). The CDR3 is 12 residues long. Here the CDR3 DNA reads TGTGCCAGCAGCTCAGGGACCTACGAGCAGTACTTC. This sequence encodes CASSSGTYEQYF.

The rearrangement uses TRBV6-1 and TRBJ1-5; no clear D. Per germline, CDR1 MNHNS and CDR2 SASEGT. V gave up 7 bases and J gave up 1 base, with 5 bases separating them. The CDR3 is 12 residues long. The chain's CDR3 is CASNLSNQPQHF. CDR3 DNA: TGTGCCAGCAATTTAAGCAATCAGCCCCAGCATTTT.

The chain combines TRBV6-1 with TRBJ2-7, with TRBD1 identical over 9 bases. Germline V gene data show CDR1 as MNHNS and CDR2 as SASEGT. The CDR3 runs to 12 residues. The V gene end was trimmed by 8 bases and the J gene end by 3 bases; junction bases not matched to a gene: 2. The CDR3: CASRDRVYEQYF. The CDR3 DNA sequence: TGTGCCAGCCGGGACAGGGTCTACGAGCAGTACTTC.

This clone was counted a few times. The chain combines TRBV7-6 with TRBJ1-4, with D possibly TRBD1 on 6 matching bases. There are 14 residues in the CDR3. Per the germline V gene, CDR1 is SGHVS and CDR2 is FNYEAQ. Trimming removed 5 bases from V and 8 bases from J, with 15 bases in between. The CDR3 DNA sequence: TGTGCCAGCAGCACAGGGTTTCTACGCGAAAAACTGTTTTTT. Amino acids: CASSTGFLREKLFF. The full variable domain, completed using reference TRBV7-6 and TRBJ1-4, is GAGVSQSPRYKVTKRGQDVALRCDPISGHVSLYWYRQALGQGPEFLTYFNYEAQQDKSGLPNDRFSAERPEGSISTLTIQRTEQRDSAMYRCASSTGFLREKLFFGSGTQLSVL.

The chain has TRBV13 and TRBJ2-7, with a possible D match to TRBD1 (5 bases). Germline CDR1 reads PRHDT; CDR2 reads FYEKMQ (reference sequence). The CDR3 covers 16 residues. V was pared by 5 bases and J by 0 bases, with 17 bases between. The chain's CDR3 is CASSPFSAGISYEQYF. Here the CDR3 DNA reads TGTGCCAGCAGCCCCTTCTCGGCAGGGATCTCCTACGAGCAGTACTTC. The whole variable domain, remainder taken from reference TRBV13 and TRBJ2-7, is AAGVIQSPRHLIKEKRETATLKCYPIPRHDTVYWYQQGPGQDPQFLISFYEKMQSDKGSIPDRFSAQQFSDYHSELNMSSLELGDSALYFCASSPFSAGISYEQYFGPGTRLTVT.

This clone appeared a single time. CDR3 loop: CASSINRGTPNTEAFF. CDR3 nucleotides: TGTGCCAGTAGTATTAACAGGGGCACTCCGAACACTGAAGCTTTCTTT. The genes are TRBV19 and TRBJ1-1; 7 nucleotides match TRBD1. This CDR3 has 16 residues. In germline, CDR1 is LNHDA, CDR2 SQIVND (reference sequence). Trimming took 3 bases from V and 1 from J; bases not matched to a gene: 8.

The chain has TRBV6-1 and TRBJ1-1, with D possibly TRBD1 on 6 matching bases. This CDR3 comprises 11 residues. The V and J ends lost 11 bases and 3 bases respectively, with 10 bases between them. Germline CDR1 MNHNS, CDR2 SASEGT. The CDR3, as DNA: TGTGCCCTACAGGGAGACACTGAAGCTTTCTTT. This codes for CALQGDTEAFF.